The 30 T cell receptor beta chains below were found in one sample sequenced in a study of blood T cell repertoires in COVID-19. Repertoires were generated with immunoSEQ multiplex PCR, while TCRdb's copy carries only in-frame clones and drops some. Among roughly 210,000 clones, over 75% were seen once, and the ten largest hold about 7%. The material sequenced was PBMCs or T cells enriched from blood (not recorded which). These receptors came from a young man in a cohort exposed to, infected with or recovered from COVID-19 (not recorded which).

The rearrangement joins TRBV15 to TRBJ2-6, with TRBD1 matching 8 bases. The CDR3 sequence is 20 residues long. Per germline, CDR1 LNHNV and CDR2 YYDKDF (reference sequence). Trimming cost V 5 bases and J 4 bases; bases outside gene matches: 19. CDR3 residues: CATSFGIGRDRKIGANVLTF. Here the CDR3 DNA reads TGTGCCACCAGCTTTGGAATAGGGCGGGACAGGAAGATCGGGGCCAACGTCCTGACTTTC.

This clone was counted only a few times. This rearrangement joins TRBV19 to TRBJ1-6, with 9 nucleotides matching TRBD1. V lost 3 bases to trimming and J lost 9 bases; unmatched junction nucleotides: 9. Germline CDR1 and CDR2: LNHDA and SQIVND (reference sequence). The CDR3 contains 16 residues. Here the CDR3 reads CASSILQGALGSPLHF. As DNA, the CDR3 is TGTGCCAGTAGTATCTTACAGGGGGCGCTGGGTTCACCCCTCCACTTT.

This rearrangement joins TRBV29-1 to TRBJ2-1; 8 positions agree with TRBD1. The CDR3 contains 11 residues. V was clipped by 5 bases and J by 13 bases; unmatched bases: 7. Germline CDR1 SQVTM, CDR2 ANQGSEA. CDR3 bases: TGCAGCGTTCGGGTACAGGGGGGTCAGTTCTTC. This translates into CSVRVQGGQFF.

CDR3 nucleotide sequence: TGTGCCAGCAGTCACGATCCCGGACAGGGTAGGGGGTTCTTC. Amino acids: CASSHDPGQGRGFF. This sequence joins TRBV6-5 and TRBJ2-1, with 8 bases fitting TRBD1. Trimming cost V 5 bases and J 15 bases; bases outside gene matches: 15. This CDR3 contains 14 residues. CDR1 MNHEY and CDR2 SVGAGI come from the germline V gene.

CDR3 residues: CASSPRVAGANVLTF. In DNA, the CDR3 is TGTGCCAGCTCACCACGCGTAGCTGGGGCCAACGTCCTGACTTTC. The chain is built from TRBV18 and TRBJ2-6; no firm D call. The CDR3 has 15 amino acids. Looked up from germline, CDR1 is KGHSH and CDR2 is LQKENI. Trimming left V 1 base short and J 2 bases short, with 6 bases between.

A single count supports this clone. The chain links TRBV10-2 to TRBJ2-1, with 10 bases lining up with TRBD2. Germline assignment: CDR1 WSHSY and CDR2 SAAADI. The CDR3 runs to 18 residues. V was clipped by 5 bases and J by 6 bases; unmatched bases: 16. CDR3 in DNA: TGCGCCAGCAGTAAGCTAGCGGGAGAACCATCAACGCGCAATGAGCAGTTCTTC. The encoded protein is CASSKLAGEPSTRNEQFF.

The sample holds one count of this clone. The CDR3 nucleotides read TGCGCCAGCAGCCCGCCACGGGGAACTGGGGCCAACGTCCTGACTTTC. Protein sequence: CASSPPRGTGANVLTF. The chain has TRBV5-1 and TRBJ2-6, with D possibly matching TRBD2 (5 bases). Trimming removed 4 bases from V and 2 bases from J, with 13 bases in between. The V gene's germline CDR1 is SGHRS and CDR2 YFSETQ. This CDR3 comprises 16 residues.

The chain links TRBV7-9 to TRBJ2-7, with 8 bases fitting TRBD1. This CDR3 spans 14 amino acids. Losses at the gene ends were 1 base for V and 6 bases for J; bases not matched to a gene: 5. Germline V gene lookup returns CDR1 SEHNR and CDR2 FQNEAQ (reference sequence). The CDR3 nucleotides read TGTGCCAGCAGCTTAGTGACAGGGGAAGGCGAGCAGTACTTC. This codes for CASSLVTGEGEQYF.

The chain is built from TRBV28 and TRBJ2-7, with 8 positions matching TRBD2. This CDR3 has 19 residues. V gave up 3 bases and J gave up 2 bases; unmatched junction bases: 18. The germline gives CDR1 MDHEN, CDR2 SYDVKM. The CDR3 is CASSLFFGRTGTRTYEQYF. The CDR3 DNA reads as TGTGCCAGCAGTTTGTTTTTCGGGAGGACCGGGACTAGAACCTACGAGCAGTACTTC.

About this clone: Sequence at one end of the junction differs from germline and may be a read error. V and J are TRBV7-9 and TRBJ1-3; D is uncertain. The CDR3 runs 16 residues. From germline, CDR1 is SEHNR and CDR2 FQNEAQ (reference sequence). The CDR3 DNA is TGTGCCAGCAGGTTAGAGAGGGCAGCCTCTGGAAACACCATATATTTT. It encodes CASRLERAASGNTIYF.

This rearrangement joins TRBV27 to TRBJ2-3, with 10 bases that match TRBD2. Germline CDR1 reads MNHEY; CDR2 reads SMNVEV (reference sequence). Unmatched junction bases numbered 10, after V lost 4 bases and J lost 6 bases. The CDR3 totals 16 residues. The CDR3 loop is CASSSAQREGGDTQYF. The CDR3 DNA reads as TGTGCCAGCAGTTCGGCCCAGCGGGAGGGCGGGGATACGCAGTATTTT.

This chain links TRBV11-2 with TRBJ1-2; D unresolved. Germline CDR1 SGHAT, CDR2 FQNNGV. The CDR3 is 13 amino acids. Between the trimmed V and J ends, which lost 1 base and 6 bases, there was a span of 9 bases. The CDR3: CASSLVVLDGYTF. The CDR3 bases are TGTGCCAGCAGCTTAGTAGTTCTAGATGGCTACACCTTC.

The V gene is TRBV27, the J gene TRBJ2-1, with 9 positions matching TRBD1. The V gene end was trimmed by 3 bases and the J gene end by 4 bases; junction bases not matched to a gene: 4. Germline CDR1 reads MNHEY; CDR2 reads SMNVEV (reference sequence). This CDR3 comprises 15 residues. CDR3 in amino acids: CASSFSDRGYNEQFF. CDR3 DNA sequence: TGTGCCAGCAGTTTCTCGGACAGGGGATACAATGAGCAGTTCTTC.

This sequence joins TRBV9 and TRBJ1-1, with 10 bases matching TRBD1. V trimming: 3 bases; J trimming: 5 bases; junction bases outside the gene matches: 13. Germline V gene lookup returns CDR1 SGDLS and CDR2 YYNGEE. This CDR3 spans 17 amino acids. This chain's CDR3 is CASSGPGQGLSGTEAFF. The CDR3 DNA follows: TGTGCCAGCAGCGGACCGGGACAGGGGCTCTCGGGAACTGAAGCTTTCTTT.

The genes are TRBV19 and TRBJ1-5; TRBD1 aligns across 9 bases. This CDR3 region has 16 residues. Trimming removed 9 bases from V and 7 bases from J; junction bases left unmatched: 16. Germline assignment: CDR1 LNHDA and CDR2 SQIVND (reference sequence). CDR3 in amino acids: CASLPGGTGGRQPQHF. In DNA form, the CDR3 reads TGTGCCAGCCTCCCGGGCGGCACAGGGGGCAGACAGCCCCAGCATTTT.

The V gene is TRBV7-9, the J gene TRBJ2-7; TRBD2 matches 7 bases. This CDR3 is 15 amino acids long. V trimming: 5 bases; J trimming: 5 bases; junction bases outside the gene matches: 12. CDR1 and CDR2 (germline): SEHNR, FQNEAQ (reference sequence). DNA for the CDR3: TGTGCCAGCAGCCCTCTTGGGGGAGGGCCCCACGAGCAGTACTTC. Its translation is CASSPLGGGPHEQYF.

The chain joins TRBV27 to TRBJ1-4; possibly TRBD1 for D (6 bases). The CDR3 contains 15 residues. CDR1 and CDR2 (germline): MNHEY, SMNVEV (reference sequence). Between the trimmed V and J ends, which lost 6 bases and 2 bases, there was a span of 13 bases. The CDR3 sequence: CASRFYRETNEKLFF. The CDR3 DNA is TGTGCCAGCAGATTTTACAGGGAGACTAATGAAAAACTGTTTTTT.

The chain combines TRBV2 with TRBJ2-7; TRBD1 matches 7 bases. This CDR3 region has 14 residues. V gave up 7 bases and J gave up 1 base; unmatched junction bases: 7. Germline V gene data show CDR1 as SNHLY and CDR2 as FYNNEI. The DNA of the CDR3 is TGTGCCAGCAAACCGACAGGGCCGTCCTACGAGCAGTACTTC. This translates into CASKPTGPSYEQYF.

The chain links TRBV28 to TRBJ1-4; weak D call: TRBD1 (5 bases). The CDR3 totals 10 residues. V lost 10 bases to trimming and J lost 10 bases, with 10 bases between them. The germline V gene has CDR1 MDHEN and CDR2 SYDVKM. CDR3 nucleotides: TGTGCCACCTGGAGGGGAAAACTGTTTTTT. It specifies CATWRGKLFF.

The V gene is TRBV6-5, the J gene TRBJ1-5; D remains ambiguous. With 6 bases removed from V and 1 base from J, the gap between germline ends came to 13 bases. The CDR3 runs to 15 residues. Germline-derived CDR1 and CDR2 are MNHEY and SVGAGI. This chain's CDR3 is CASRASRTSNQPQHF. The CDR3 DNA reads TGTGCCAGCAGAGCTAGTAGAACGAGCAATCAGCCCCAGCATTTT.

The chain carries TRBV6-5 and TRBJ2-7; D may be TRBD1 (5 bases). This CDR3 contains 13 residues. V was trimmed by 8 bases and J by 2 bases, leaving 13 bases between them. Germline assignment: CDR1 MNHEY and CDR2 SVGAGI. Here the CDR3 DNA reads TGTGCCAGCCGAGCCCAGGGAACCTACGAGCAGTACTTC. Translation: CASRAQGTYEQYF.

The chain couples TRBV3-1 (or the pseudogene TRBV3-2) to TRBJ1-1; the match to TRBD1 covers 7 bases. V was clipped by 4 bases and J by 6 bases; unmatched bases: 5. The germline V gene encodes CDR1 LGHDT and CDR2 YNNKEL (reference sequence). The CDR3 totals 13 residues. In DNA form, the CDR3 reads TGTGCCAGCAGCCCGACAGGGCTTGCTGAAGCTTTCTTT. Translating it yields CASSPTGLAEAFF.

A single count supports this clone. The chain employs TRBV7-3 and TRBJ1-5; possibly TRBD1 for D (6 bases). V lost 5 bases and J 0 bases, leaving 14 bases between the germline ends. The CDR3 sequence is 16 residues long. Germline V gene sequence: CDR1 SGHTA, CDR2 FQGTGA. The CDR3 protein is CASSPRQVYSNQPQHF. In nucleotides, the CDR3 is TGTGCCAGCAGCCCACGACAGGTTTATAGCAATCAGCCCCAGCATTTT.

The rearrangement uses TRBV10-3 and TRBJ1-3, with no clear D. Germline CDR1 reads ENHRY; CDR2 reads SYGVKD. V was clipped by 11 bases and J by 5 bases, with 10 bases between them. The CDR3 runs to 11 residues. The CDR3 region has the DNA TGTGCCTCGTGGAGTCGAAACACCATATATTTT. Translating gives CASWSRNTIYF.

CDR3: CASSSRPASVYNEQFF. In DNA form, the CDR3 reads TGTGCCAGCAGCTCTAGACCCGCTAGCGTATACAATGAGCAGTTCTTC. This chain connects TRBV5-4 to TRBJ2-1, with a weak D call TRBD2 (6 bases). The germline V and J ends were trimmed by 3 bases and 4 bases, with 17 bases remaining between them. CDR1 is SGHNT and CDR2 is YYREEE in the germline V gene (reference sequence). The CDR3 has 16 residues.

This sequence joins TRBV6-5 and TRBJ2-1, with D maybe TRBD1 (5 bases). The CDR3 is made up of 16 amino acids. V was clipped by 1 base and J by 9 bases, with 19 bases between them. The germline V gene has CDR1 MNHEY and CDR2 SVGAGI. The CDR3 reads CASSYLGAGLVAEQFF. In DNA, the CDR3 is TGTGCCAGCAGTTACTTAGGAGCAGGGTTGGTTGCTGAGCAGTTCTTC.

This chain joins TRBV12-3 or TRBV12-4 and TRBJ2-3, with a possible D match to TRBD2 (6 bases). The CDR3 is 12 residues long. Trimming left V 1 base short and J 8 bases short, with 7 bases between. The CDR3 is CASSLVGGTQYF. For the CDR3, the DNA is TGTGCCAGCAGTTTAGTGGGAGGTACGCAGTATTTT.

The V gene is TRBV24-1, the J gene TRBJ1-1; D is uncertain. CDR1 is KGHDR, CDR2 SFDVKD, per germline. The CDR3 sequence is 14 residues long. Trimming shortened V by 3 bases and J by 8 bases, and 15 bases separated the two germline ends. CDR3 nucleotide sequence: TGTGCCACCAGTGATCCCGGGAGAGAGAGAGAAGCTTTCTTT. Translation: CATSDPGREREAFF.

This chain joins TRBV4-1 and TRBJ2-3; TRBD1 matches at 9 bases. This CDR3 has 17 amino acids. Germline CDR1 and CDR2: MGHRA and YSYEKL. J gave up 2 bases and V 1 base, and 7 bases lay outside the gene matches. The CDR3: CASSQGTGQGYTDTQYF. The CDR3 nucleotides read TGCGCCAGCAGCCAAGGAACGGGACAGGGCTACACAGATACGCAGTATTTT.

The chain employs TRBV5-1 and TRBJ1-2, with 8 bases aligning to TRBD1. The J segment lost 2 bases and the V segment lost 3 bases, leaving 3 bases of the junction unmatched. Germline V gene data show CDR1 as SGHRS and CDR2 as YFSETQ. The CDR3 totals 14 residues. The CDR3 protein is CASSSGDRNYGYTF. CDR3 nucleotides: TGCGCCAGCAGCTCCGGGGACAGGAACTATGGCTACACCTTC. The variable domain in full, completed from reference TRBV5-1 and TRBJ1-2, reads KAGVTQTPRYLIKTRGQQVTLSCSPISGHRSVSWYQQTPGQGLQFLFEYFSETQRNKGNFPGRFSGRQFSNSRSEMNVSTLELGDSALYLCASSSGDRNYGYTFGSGTRLTVV.